These 21 T cell receptor beta chains were all obtained from the same sample, sequenced in a study of cytomegalovirus exposure and HLA in healthy donors. The PCR ran on 60 Vbeta and 13 Jbeta primers. Generated by immunoSEQ multiplex PCR, the TCRdb table keeps only in-frame clones and is missing some. The data hold some 170,000 clones, with roughly 77% observed a single time. The source material was PBMCs. The receptors come from a young woman in good health and CMV-seronegative.

Note on this clone: The sample contains more than one DNA sequence encoding this CDR3. The chain links TRBV5-8 to TRBJ1-5, with D possibly TRBD1 on 6 matching bases. This CDR3 is 13 amino acids long. The germline CDR1 and CDR2 sequences are SGHTS and YDEGEE. Between the trimmed V and J ends, which lost 2 bases and 4 bases, there was a span of 7 bases. CDR3 nucleotides: TGTGCCAGCAGCTTACAGGGAAATCAGCCCCAGCATTTT. Translated: CASSLQGNQPQHF. Combining the CDR3 with reference TRBV5-8 and TRBJ1-5 gives the whole variable domain EAGVTQSPTHLIKTRGQQATLRCSPISGHTSVYWYQQALGLGLQFLLWYDEGEERNRGNFPPRFSGRQFPNYSSELNVNALELEDSALYLCASSLQGNQPQHFGDGTRLSIL.

The V and J genes are TRBV29-1 and TRBJ1-2; 10 nucleotides line up with TRBD1. The trim removed 2 bases at V and 5 bases at J, leaving 8 bases unmatched. Germline values: CDR1 SQVTM, CDR2 ANQGSEA. The CDR3 has 15 amino acids. In DNA, the CDR3 is TGCAGCGTTGAAACTGGGACAGGGGCGGGGTATGGCTACACCTTC. Translated, it gives CSVETGTGAGYGYTF.

The chain links TRBV7-9 to TRBJ1-5, with 12 bases matching TRBD1. This CDR3 comprises 17 residues. With V trimmed by 0 bases and J by 6 bases, 6 bases remained unmatched. Germline V lookup: CDR1 SEHNR, CDR2 FQNEAQ (reference sequence). As DNA, the CDR3 is TGTGCCAGCAGCTTAGCTTGGGACAGGGGGCCGGGTCAGCCCCAGCATTTT. It specifies CASSLAWDRGPGQPQHF.

The chain has TRBV28 and TRBJ2-1, with D perhaps matching TRBD2 (6 bases). Germline V gene lookup returns CDR1 MDHEN and CDR2 SYDVKM. V lost 6 bases, J lost 6 bases, and 21 bases lay in between. The CDR3 loop spans 16 amino acids. The DNA of the CDR3 is TGTGCCAGCAGAGGAGGGATCGGAAGGTCTGTCAATGAGCAGTTCTTC. This sequence encodes CASRGGIGRSVNEQFF.

The chain carries TRBV6-5 and TRBJ2-7; 9 nucleotides align to TRBD2. V lost 2 bases, J lost 0 bases, and 5 bases stayed unmatched. The CDR3 loop spans 16 amino acids. Germline CDR1 is MNHEY and CDR2 is SVGAGI. This CDR3 is CASSYAGGASSYEQYF. The CDR3 DNA is TGTGCCAGCAGTTACGCGGGGGGGGCGAGCTCCTACGAGCAGTACTTC.

This clone has only one observation. The V call is TRBV11-1, the J call TRBJ2-3; TRBD2 is a possible D gene (6 bases). The CDR3 totals 13 residues. Trimming stripped 1 base from V and 9 bases from J, with 11 bases between. The germline CDR1 and CDR2 sequences are SGHAT and FQDESV (reference sequence). CDR3 sequence reads: CASSLGLVETQYF. The CDR3 coding sequence is TGTGCCAGCAGCTTAGGACTAGTCGAGACGCAGTATTTT.

The rearrangement joins TRBV5-1 to TRBJ1-1; 7 bases agree with TRBD1. In germline, CDR1 is SGHRS, CDR2 YFSETQ. V dropped 2 bases and J dropped 8; count of bases not matched to a gene: 6. This CDR3 is built from 13 residues. CDR3 in DNA: TGCGCCAGCAGCTTCATGACAGGGCCCGAAGCTTTCTTT. Its protein is CASSFMTGPEAFF.

V is TRBV10-1 and J is TRBJ1-6; 7 bases map to TRBD1. The CDR3 sequence is 15 residues long. The J segment lost 7 bases and the V segment lost 6 bases, leaving 9 bases of the junction unmatched. Germline CDR1 reads WNHNN; CDR2 reads SYGVQD (reference sequence). The CDR3: CASSLRQGTNSPLHF. The CDR3 DNA reads TGCGCCAGCAGCCTTAGACAGGGAACAAATTCACCCCTCCACTTT.

The chain has TRBV5-6 and TRBJ2-7, with TRBD2 identical over 9 bases. V shed 1 base, J shed 6 bases, and the junction held 11 bases outside the gene matches. CDR1 and CDR2 from the germline V gene are SGHDT and YYEEEE. This CDR3 comprises 16 residues. The DNA for the CDR3 is TGTGCCAGCAGCTTGTTACCAGCGGGAGGTTATAGCGAGCAGTACTTC. Its protein product is CASSLLPAGGYSEQYF. The variable domain in full, completed from reference TRBV5-6 and TRBJ2-7, reads DAGVTQSPTHLIKTRGQQVTLRCSPKSGHDTVSWYQQALGQGPQFIFQYYEEEERQRGNFPDRFSGHQFPNYSSELNVNALLLGDSALYLCASSLLPAGGYSEQYFGPGTRLTVT.

The count of this clone is one. The V gene is TRBV5-1, the J gene TRBJ2-1; D gene ambiguous. Germline CDR1 reads SGHRS; CDR2 reads YFSETQ. The length of the CDR3 is 14 residues. The V gene lost 1 base and the J gene lost 8 bases, with 13 bases spanning the gap. The CDR3 sequence is CASSLIGSVHEQFF. In DNA, the CDR3 is TGCGCCAGCAGCTTGATCGGTTCCGTCCATGAGCAGTTCTTC.

This clone occurred a few times. This rearrangement joins TRBV4-1 to TRBJ2-1; D not certain. CDR3 length equals 15 residues. Germline loops: CDR1 MGHRA, CDR2 YSYEKL. V was pared by 4 bases and J by 4 bases, with 14 bases between. CDR3 protein: CASSPTSARYNEQFF. In nucleotides, the CDR3 is TGCGCCAGCAGCCCGACGTCGGCTAGATACAATGAGCAGTTCTTC.

This clone was seen only once. This chain connects TRBV18 to TRBJ1-5; D is perhaps TRBD1 (6 bases). Germline V gene sequence: CDR1 KGHSH, CDR2 LQKENI. The CDR3 is 17 amino acids. Trimming removed 6 bases from V and 0 bases from J, with 18 bases in between. CDR3 residues: CASSDTTGQYSNQPQHF. Written as DNA, the CDR3 is TGTGCCAGCTCGGATACGACAGGCCAATATAGCAATCAGCCCCAGCATTTT.

This chain links TRBV28 with TRBJ2-7, with D maybe TRBD2 (7 bases). This CDR3 comprises 13 residues. Germline V gene lookup returns CDR1 MDHEN and CDR2 SYDVKM. Trimming cost V 3 bases and J 4 bases, with 10 bases left between them. CDR3 DNA sequence: TGTGCCAGCAGTTTCGGGGGGCAATACGAGCAGTACTTC. This gives the protein CASSFGGQYEQYF.

The V call is TRBV5-4, the J call TRBJ2-3, with a weak D call TRBD1 (6 bases). This CDR3 region has 16 residues. Germline V gives CDR1 SGHNT, CDR2 YYREEE (reference sequence). V was clipped by 3 bases and J by 1 base, with 15 bases between them. CDR3 sequence (DNA): TGTGCCAGCAGCTCAAACAGGGCCGCAGGCACAGATACGCAGTATTTT. This gives the protein CASSSNRAAGTDTQYF. The whole variable domain, filled in from reference TRBV5-4 and TRBJ2-3, reads ETGVTQSPTHLIKTRGQQVTLRCSSQSGHNTVSWYQQALGQGPQFIFQYYREEENGRGNFPPRFSGLQFPNYSSELNVNALELDDSALYLCASSSNRAAGTDTQYFGPGTRLTVL.

The chain is built from TRBV4-1 and TRBJ1-4, with D unresolved. The CDR3 runs 13 residues. The V end lost 2 bases, the J end lost 8 bases, and 9 bases lay between the germline ends. Per the germline V gene, CDR1 is MGHRA and CDR2 is YSYEKL. CDR3 DNA sequence: TGCGCCAGCAGCCAACCATATGGCGAAAAACTGTTTTTT. Translation gives CASSQPYGEKLFF.

The chain carries TRBV4-1 and TRBJ1-1, with 10 bases that match TRBD1. The CDR3 covers 17 residues. Germline loops: CDR1 MGHRA, CDR2 YSYEKL. With 2 bases clipped from V and 1 base from J, the junction kept 7 bases outside the gene matches. CDR3 sequence (DNA): TGCGCCAGCAGCCAAATGGGACAGGGGCTACCGAACACTGAAGCTTTCTTT. This codes for CASSQMGQGLPNTEAFF.

DNA of the CDR3: TGTGCCAGCAGCTTAGGGGGGCTGACTGGGATGAACACTGAAGCTTTCTTT. Its translation: CASSLGGLTGMNTEAFF. The chain uses TRBV7-6 and TRBJ1-1, with D tentatively TRBD1 (6 bases). Germline V gene data show CDR1 as SGHVS and CDR2 as FNYEAQ. V gave up 1 base and J gave up 0 bases, with 15 bases separating them. This CDR3 region has 17 residues.

This chain links TRBV7-8 with TRBJ2-1, with D perhaps matching TRBD2 (6 bases). In germline, CDR1 is SGHVS, CDR2 FQNEAQ. This CDR3 region has 12 residues. The V and J ends lost 6 bases and 4 bases respectively, with 7 bases between them. The CDR3 protein is CASSGLYNEQFF. The CDR3 DNA sequence: TGTGCCAGCAGTGGACTATACAATGAGCAGTTCTTC.

The V call is TRBV5-1, the J call TRBJ2-2; TRBD2 might be the D (6 bases). Trimming pared 2 bases from V and 0 bases from J, leaving 14 bases between. The CDR3 has 17 residues. Germline values: CDR1 SGHRS, CDR2 YFSETQ. The CDR3 spells CASSFPAERANTGELFF. CDR3 bases: TGCGCCAGCAGCTTCCCGGCGGAGCGGGCGAACACCGGGGAGCTGTTTTTT.

This clone was picked up one time. V usage is TRBV5-1 and J usage is TRBJ1-1; the match to TRBD1 covers 8 bases. CDR1 and CDR2 (germline): SGHRS, YFSETQ. The CDR3 loop spans 13 amino acids. Trimming at V came to 6 bases and at J to 7 bases, leaving 8 bases not matched to a gene. CDR3 nucleotides: TGCGCCAGCACTAACAGGGGGATAAGTGAAGCTTTCTTT. It yields the protein CASTNRGISEAFF.

The chain has TRBV28 and TRBJ2-1, with 9 nucleotides matching TRBD2. The CDR3 is 15 residues long. The germline gives CDR1 MDHEN, CDR2 SYDVKM. The V segment lost 6 bases and the J segment 4 bases; nucleotides outside the gene matches: 7. DNA for the CDR3: TGTGCCAGCAGCCTAGGGACTAGCAGGTACAATGAGCAGTTCTTC. Its protein product is CASSLGTSRYNEQFF.